The 25 T cell receptor beta chains below come from one sample, sequenced in a study of T-cell reconstitution after alpha-beta-depleted transplantation in children. Unique molecular identifiers were incorporated during preparation of the TCRbeta library. TCRdb ran MiXCR on the PCR reads and lists one entry per CDR3 protein. There are 200,000 to 250,000 distinct CDR3 sequences in the sample; under 13% occur only once, and 25% to 30% lies in the top ten. The sequencing here drew on PBMCs, taken before TCRalphabeta/CD19-depleted stem cell transplant. Receptors originate from a child under two years old with acute myeloid leukemia, due to receive a stem cell transplant.

Turning to this clonotype: A read error is likely, as this CDR3 ends without the conserved phenylalanine or tryptophan. This chain uses TRBV19 with TRBJ2-4, with TRBD1 identical over 10 bases. Germline V lookup: CDR1 LNHDA, CDR2 SQIVND (reference sequence). The V segment lost 7 bases and the J segment 1 base; nucleotides outside the gene matches: 7. The CDR3 sequence is 16 residues long. The CDR3 here is CASTVGQGTAKNIQYS. The CDR3 nucleotides read TGTGCCAGTACCGTGGGACAGGGGACGGCCAAAAACATTCAGTACTCC.

Of note for this clonotype: Given a much more abundant clone one base away, this may be a read error. CDR3 nucleotides: TGCGCCAGCAGCTTAGGGCAGAATAACTATGGCTACGCCTTC. Encoded protein: CASSLGQNNYGYAF. V is TRBV5-1 and J is TRBJ1-2; D remains unclear. The germline V gene has CDR1 SGHRS and CDR2 YFSETQ. The CDR3 runs to 14 residues.

A word on this clonotype: This could be a read error, since a much larger clone is one nucleotide away. CDR3 region: CATSTGTAKEAQYF. The CDR3 bases are TGCGCCACCTCTACAGGGACAGCTAAAGAGGCCCAGTACTTC. This chain uses TRBV5-1 with TRBJ2-5, with TRBD1 matching over 7 bases. This CDR3 has 14 residues. The germline gives CDR1 SGHRS, CDR2 YFSETQ. Using reference TRBV5-1 and TRBJ2-5 for the parts outside the CDR3, the full variable domain is KAGVTQTPRYLIKTRGQQVTLSCSPISGHRSVSWYQQTPGQGLQFLFEYFSETQRNKGNFPGRFSGRQFSNSRSEMNVSTLELGDSALYLCATSTGTAKEAQYFGPGTRLLVL.

This clonotype was counted ten times or more. The CDR3 spells CASSVAGAAGNTIYF. The CDR3 nucleotides are TGTGCCAGCAGCGTAGCTGGAGCGGCGGGAAACACCATATATTTT. This chain links TRBV9 with TRBJ1-3; unclear D gene. V lost 0 bases and J 4 bases, leaving 11 bases between the germline ends. Germline-derived CDR1 and CDR2 are SGDLS and YYNGEE. The CDR3 totals 15 residues.

Notes on this clonotype: A read error may explain this, as a much larger clone is one base away. The chain recombines TRBV12-3 or TRBV12-4 with TRBJ1-6; D is unresolved. Trimming shortened V by 6 bases and J by 5 bases, and 14 bases separated the two germline ends. This CDR3 spans 15 amino acids. CDR3: CASSSGEGNNSPLHF. The CDR3 DNA follows: TGTGCCAGCAGCTCTGGGGAGGGTAATAATTCACCCCTCCACTTT.

This clonotype was seen many times. The rearrangement uses TRBV10-3 and TRBJ2-3; D unresolved. Trimming cost V 10 bases and J 6 bases, with 17 bases left between them. Germline V gene data show CDR1 as ENHRY and CDR2 as SYGVKD. There are 13 residues in the CDR3. CDR3 DNA: TGTGCCACCGCGACCCCCTCCGGGGATACGCAGTATTTT. As protein: CATATPSGDTQYF.

V is TRBV5-1 and J is TRBJ2-1; D ambiguous. Germline V gene sequence: CDR1 SGHRS, CDR2 YFSETQ. This CDR3 has 16 residues. V lost 4 bases to trimming and J lost 4 bases, with 18 bases between them. The CDR3 sequence is CASSQPSGGTYNEQFF. As DNA, the CDR3 is TGCGCCAGCAGCCAGCCTTCGGGCGGAACGTACAATGAGCAGTTCTTC.

This clonotype was recorded many times. The chain combines TRBV11-2 with TRBJ2-7, with 8 bases identical to TRBD1. The germline V gene encodes CDR1 SGHAT and CDR2 FQNNGV. Trimming cost V 0 bases and J 4 bases; bases outside gene matches: 8. This CDR3 is 16 amino acids long. Written as DNA, the CDR3 is TGTGCCAGCAGCTTAGAGGTCGCAGGGGGCGTATACGAGCAGTACTTC. Residues: CASSLEVAGGVYEQYF.

This clonotype was seen many times. The chain is built from TRBV11-2 and TRBJ2-5, with 9 bases identical to TRBD2. Unmatched junction bases numbered 14, after V lost 5 bases and J lost 1 base. There are 18 residues in the CDR3. Germline CDR1 and CDR2: SGHAT and FQNNGV. The chain's CDR3 is CASSLGRTSGPSQETQYF. The CDR3 DNA sequence: TGTGCCAGCAGCCTGGGACGTACTAGCGGGCCTTCCCAAGAGACCCAGTACTTC.

In this sample, this clonotype turned up many times. The chain couples TRBV28 to TRBJ2-3, with D perhaps matching TRBD1 or TRBD2 (5 bases each). The V gene's germline CDR1 is MDHEN and CDR2 SYDVKM. The ends were cut back, 2 bases at V and 1 base at J, with 19 bases in the middle. This CDR3 spans 18 amino acids. The CDR3 DNA sequence: TGTGCCAGCAGTTTAGGGCAGGGTGGGGGTCTACGCACAGATACGCAGTATTTT. This sequence encodes CASSLGQGGGLRTDTQYF.

There are many counts of this clonotype. The chain is built from TRBV2 and TRBJ1-1; D gene unclear. V lost 7 bases and J lost 1, with 13 bases in between. Germline CDR1 is SNHLY and CDR2 is FYNNEI. This CDR3 has 14 residues. The CDR3: CASTAAGWNTEAFF. The CDR3 DNA reads TGTGCCAGCACGGCGGCGGGGTGGAACACTGAAGCTTTCTTT.

The CDR3 DNA follows: TGTGCCAGCAGGGGCCCCTCGGGTGGCTACACCTTC. It translates to CASRGPSGGYTF. The gene calls are TRBV6-6 and TRBJ1-2; no reliable D call. The CDR3 runs 12 residues. The germline CDR1 and CDR2 sequences are MNHNY and SVGAGI (reference sequence). V dropped 6 bases and J dropped 7 bases, with 12 bases sitting between them.

In this sample, this clonotype turned up many times. The J gene is TRBJ2-6, the V gene TRBV29-1; weak D call: TRBD2 (5 bases). The ends were cut back, 6 bases at V and 0 bases at J, with 21 bases in the middle. Germline V gene data show CDR1 as SQVTM and CDR2 as ANQGSEA. The CDR3 runs to 18 residues. This CDR3 reads CSVPTTLSSPSGANVLTF. The DNA of the CDR3 is TGCAGCGTCCCGACTACTTTGTCGTCCCCCTCTGGGGCCAACGTCCTGACTTTC.

V gene TRBV4-1 combines with J gene TRBJ2-5; TRBD2 matches at 11 bases. The germline CDR1 and CDR2 sequences are MGHRA and YSYEKL. The V gene end was trimmed by 1 base and the J gene end by 11 bases; junction bases not matched to a gene: 6. The CDR3 covers 14 residues. The chain's CDR3 is CASSQVGTSGSQYF. CDR3 DNA: TGCGCCAGCAGCCAAGTGGGGACTAGCGGATCACAGTACTTC.

In its sample, this clonotype was seen many times. The J gene is TRBJ1-1, the V gene TRBV5-6; no clear D. The CDR3 is made up of 12 amino acids. Per the germline V gene, CDR1 is SGHDT and CDR2 is YYEEEE. Deletions cut 2 bases from V and 11 bases from J, with 13 bases between. In DNA form, the CDR3 reads TGTGCCAGCAGCTTTGGCGATGGTCGGGCTTTCTTT. Translation gives CASSFGDGRAFF.

A few counts support this clonotype. The chain recombines TRBV6-5 with TRBJ1-5; D might be TRBD1 (6 bases). The CDR3 consists of 14 residues. Germline V lookup: CDR1 MNHEY, CDR2 SVGAGI. V was shortened by 6 bases and J by 7 bases, with 16 bases between the two germline ends. Here the CDR3 DNA reads TGTGCCAGCAGACATCTCGAGGGGGAGCAGCCCCAGCATTTT. Translating gives CASRHLEGEQPQHF.

Many counts were recorded for this clonotype. The chain uses TRBV5-1 and TRBJ2-2; D possibly matches TRBD1 or TRBD2 (5 bases each). Per germline, CDR1 SGHRS and CDR2 YFSETQ. The CDR3 consists of 16 residues. The germline V and J ends were trimmed by 8 bases and 0 bases, with 17 bases remaining between them. CDR3 in DNA: TGCGCCAGTACTCCCCGGGACGCCGCGAACACCGGGGAGCTGTTTTTT. Protein sequence: CASTPRDAANTGELFF. The complete variable domain, with remaining parts taken from reference TRBV5-1 and TRBJ2-2, reads KAGVTQTPRYLIKTRGQQVTLSCSPISGHRSVSWYQQTPGQGLQFLFEYFSETQRNKGNFPGRFSGRQFSNSRSEMNVSTLELGDSALYLCASTPRDAANTGELFFGEGSRLTVL.

This clonotype has a count of ten or more. The chain has TRBV18 and TRBJ1-5, with D tentatively TRBD1 (5 bases). The CDR3 totals 15 residues. Germline assignment: CDR1 KGHSH and CDR2 LQKENI. V was cut by 4 bases and J by 2 bases, with 12 bases left in between. The DNA of the CDR3 is TGTGCCAGCTCACTGGCGCGGGACCGCAATCAGCCCCAGCATTTT. It specifies CASSLARDRNQPQHF.

At least ten counts were recorded for this clonotype. This chain links TRBV9 with TRBJ1-2; the match to TRBD1 covers 11 bases. The CDR3 extends over 16 amino acids. CDR1 and CDR2 (germline): SGDLS, YYNGEE. Unmatched junction bases numbered 10, after V lost 1 base and J lost 8 bases. The DNA of the CDR3 is TGTGCCAGCAGCGTAAGGACAGGGGGCGCGTCAGGCGGCTACACCTTC. Its translation is CASSVRTGGASGGYTF. Drawing the rest from reference TRBV9 and TRBJ1-2, the complete variable domain is DSGVTQTPKHLITATGQRVTLRCSPRSGDLSVYWYQQSLDQGLQFLIQYYNGEERAKGNILERFSAQQFPDLHSELNLSSLELGDSALYFCASSVRTGGASGGYTFGSGTRLTVV.

This chain connects TRBV5-1 to TRBJ2-5, with D perhaps being TRBD1 or TRBD2 (5 bases each). This CDR3 region has 14 residues. Germline CDR1 is SGHRS and CDR2 is YFSETQ. V was shortened by 4 bases and J by 4 bases, with 14 bases between the two germline ends. CDR3 bases: TGCGCCAGCAGCGATCCGGGACGAGGAGAGACCCAGTACTTC. Its translation: CASSDPGRGETQYF.

This clonotype was counted many times. V and J are TRBV24-1 and TRBJ2-3; the D gene is possibly TRBD1 (6 bases). Trimming shortened V by 9 bases and J by 2 bases, and 14 bases separated the two germline ends. The V gene's germline CDR1 is KGHDR and CDR2 SFDVKD. CDR3 length equals 14 residues. Written as DNA, the CDR3 is TGTGCCACCGAGGGACACAGGCACACAGATACGCAGTATTTT. This sequence encodes CATEGHRHTDTQYF.

There are many counts of this clonotype. The rearrangement joins TRBV7-9 to TRBJ2-1; no definite D call. The V end was cut by 6 bases, the J end by 8 bases, with 11 bases between. Germline lookup yields CDR1 SEHNR and CDR2 FQNEAQ (reference sequence). The CDR3 has 12 amino acids. CDR3 sequence reads: CASSRVVYEQFF. As DNA, the CDR3 is TGTGCCAGCAGTCGCGTGGTGTATGAGCAGTTCTTC.

The sample holds many counts of this clonotype. This chain uses TRBV12-3 or TRBV12-4 with TRBJ2-7; TRBD2 matches at 8 bases. V dropped 3 bases and J dropped 0; count of bases not matched to a gene: 1. This CDR3 comprises 14 residues. Here the CDR3 DNA reads TGTGCCAGCAGTTTGACTAGCGCCTCCTACGAGCAGTACTTC. Protein product: CASSLTSASYEQYF.

Worth noting for this clonotype: This could be a read error, since a much larger clone is one nucleotide away. This chain connects TRBV3-1 to TRBJ1-2; D is ambiguous. CDR1 is LGHDT, CDR2 YNNKEL, per germline (reference sequence). CDR3 length: 14 residues. V shed 4 bases and J shed 6 bases, with 15 bases lying between them. DNA for the CDR3: TGTGCCAGCAGCCTACCGGGATCCTTCCATGGCTACACCTTC. Translated, it gives CASSLPGSFHGYTF.

This clonotype came up many times. The rearrangement uses TRBV9 and TRBJ1-1; D remains ambiguous. V lost 0 bases and J 1 base, leaving 7 bases between the germline ends. Germline values: CDR1 SGDLS, CDR2 YYNGEE. This CDR3 spans 14 amino acids. The CDR3 DNA follows: TGTGCCAGCAGCGTAGGGCAGGAGAACACTGAAGCTTTCTTT. It translates to CASSVGQENTEAFF.